The present TCR beta chain was sequenced within a study of T cell responses to AZD1222 COVID-19 vaccine. For the study at large: Analyses pooled second doses at about 4 or about 12 weeks.

Study-level points and caveats: White British ancestry dominated among donors, who included more females, and clonal diversity was possibly underestimated. Reports say nearly half of spike-specific TCRs go after unmutated variant regions. It was only after the peak T cell response that any repertoires were sampled.

A word on this clone: Its antigen is not identified.

This CDR3 region has 14 residues. V gave up 3 bases and J gave up 1 base, with 9 bases separating them. Germline V gene sequence: CDR1 SGHVS, CDR2 FNYEAQ. Generated by immunoSEQ multiplex PCR, the TCRdb table keeps only in-frame clones and is missing some. Of about 170,000 clones in the sample, 80% to 90% were seen once. The V and J genes are TRBV7-6 and TRBJ1-1, with unresolved D. The sequencing used peripheral blood, collected on day 0 of AZD1222 vaccination. The TCR comes from an adult in good health. This CDR3 is CASSLVFENTEAFF. As DNA, the CDR3 is TGTGCCAGCAGCTTGGTATTCGAGAACACTGAAGCTTTCTTT.